The 27 T cell receptor beta chains given below trace back to one sample, sequenced in a study of T-cell memory formation after mild COVID-19. Each CDR3 protein is one row after TCRdb ran MiXCR on the 5' RACE reads. The sample records over 350,000 distinct CDR3 sequences, about 16% being singletons. Sequencing was done on a sample of PBMCs or a T cell subset sorted from them (not recorded which). The source is a man between 18 and 29 years old who had mild COVID-19 (a few samples of this study predate the infection). Cell type and time point are not known.

The rearrangement uses TRBV5-4 and TRBJ2-1; D perhaps matches TRBD1 (7 bases). Germline values: CDR1 SGHNT, CDR2 YYREEE (reference sequence). The CDR3 spans 14 residues. V was clipped by 0 bases and J by 6 bases, with 10 bases between them. CDR3 coding DNA: TGTGCCAGCAGCTTGGATCAGGGGGGCAATGAGCAGTTCTTC. The encoded protein is CASSLDQGGNEQFF.

This clonotype was seen a few times. The genes are TRBV29-1 and TRBJ2-1; D may be TRBD1 or TRBD2 (5 bases each). Trimming shortened V by 3 bases and J by 0 bases, and 6 bases separated the two germline ends. The CDR3 runs to 13 residues. Germline V gives CDR1 SQVTM, CDR2 ANQGSEA. The CDR3 spells CSVERGSYNEQFF. CDR3 nucleotide sequence: TGCAGCGTTGAGAGGGGCTCCTACAATGAGCAGTTCTTC.

CDR3 protein: CASSEIRGANQFF. Written as DNA, the CDR3 is TGTGCCAGCAGTGAAATTCGGGGGGCGAACCAGTTCTTC. The chain couples TRBV2 to TRBJ2-1, with a weak D call TRBD2 (7 bases). The CDR3 loop spans 13 amino acids. The V end lost 2 bases, the J end lost 13 bases, and 15 bases lay between the germline ends. Germline V lookup: CDR1 SNHLY, CDR2 FYNNEI. The whole variable domain, filled in from reference TRBV2 and TRBJ2-1, reads EPEVTQTPSHQVTQMGQEVILRCVPISNHLYFYWYRQILGQKVEFLVSFYNNEISEKSEIFDDQFSVERPDGSNFTLKIRSTKLEDSAMYFCASSEIRGANQFFGPGTRLTVL.

This chain connects TRBV5-1 to TRBJ1-1; no clear D. Germline loops: CDR1 SGHRS, CDR2 YFSETQ. The CDR3 runs 14 residues. V dropped 4 bases and J dropped 6 bases, with 16 bases sitting between them. CDR3: CASSPDREWPEAFF. CDR3 DNA: TGCGCCAGCAGCCCGGACCGGGAGTGGCCTGAAGCTTTCTTT.

The chain joins TRBV11-2 to TRBJ2-7; 8 nucleotides agree with TRBD1. This CDR3 region has 13 residues. Germline CDR1 SGHAT, CDR2 FQNNGV. The J segment lost 7 bases and the V segment lost 5 bases, leaving 7 bases of the junction unmatched. The CDR3 sequence is CASSPTGVREQYF. For the CDR3, the DNA is TGTGCCAGCAGCCCGACAGGGGTTCGGGAGCAGTACTTC.

This clonotype was detected only a few times. CDR3 in DNA: TGTGCCAGCAGTCAAAAGGGTCCGACAGGGGGCTCCGAGCAGTACTTC. The encoded protein is CASSQKGPTGGSEQYF. V gene TRBV11-2 combines with J gene TRBJ2-7; 10 bases map to TRBD1. The length of the CDR3 is 16 residues. The trim removed 6 bases at V and 6 bases at J, leaving 14 bases unmatched. The germline gives CDR1 SGHAT, CDR2 FQNNGV.

This clonotype was seen a few times. The chain uses TRBV7-9 and TRBJ1-1, with D hard to call. CDR3 length equals 12 residues. V dropped 6 bases and J dropped 8 bases, with 13 bases sitting between them. Per germline, CDR1 SEHNR and CDR2 FQNEAQ (reference sequence). CDR3 loop: CASRSPGGEAFF. The CDR3 DNA sequence: TGTGCCAGCAGGTCACCCGGCGGGGAAGCTTTCTTT.

The chain carries TRBV6-1 and TRBJ2-1, with TRBD2 matching over 9 bases. The CDR3 loop spans 16 amino acids. The ends lost 1 base at V and 6 bases at J; junction bases unmatched: 7. Germline V CDR1 and CDR2: MNHNS, SASEGT. The CDR3 sequence: CASSEVGLAGFNEQFF. The CDR3 coding sequence is TGTGCCAGCAGTGAAGTTGGTCTAGCGGGGTTCAATGAGCAGTTCTTC.

This chain links TRBV6-1 with TRBJ2-1; possibly TRBD1 for D (5 bases). The V and J ends lost 0 bases and 0 bases respectively, with 9 bases between them. The CDR3 spans 16 residues. From germline, CDR1 is MNHNS and CDR2 SASEGT. The CDR3 DNA reads as TGTGCCAGCAGTGAAGCGACAGCCAGCTCCTACAATGAGCAGTTCTTC. Its protein is CASSEATASSYNEQFF.

V and J are TRBV6-2 or TRBV6-3 and TRBJ2-7, with 7 bases identical to TRBD1. From germline, CDR1 is MNHEY and CDR2 SVGEGT. V lost 6 bases to trimming and J lost 3 bases; unmatched junction nucleotides: 5. The CDR3 totals 13 residues. The DNA of the CDR3 is TGTGCCAGCAGGGAACAGGGGAACTACGAGCAGTACTTC. Translated: CASREQGNYEQYF.

The V call is TRBV7-2, the J call TRBJ1-4; D unresolved. Trimming left V 5 bases short and J 4 bases short, with 11 bases between. This CDR3 contains 14 residues. CDR1 SGHTA and CDR2 FQGNSA come from the germline V gene. The CDR3 DNA reads TGTGCCAGCAGCCAAAACGGCGGTAATGAAAAACTGTTTTTT. Residues: CASSQNGGNEKLFF.

The chain combines TRBV7-9 with TRBJ2-3; perhaps TRBD1 as D (10 bases). Germline values: CDR1 SEHNR, CDR2 FQNEAQ (reference sequence). V lost 3 bases to trimming and J lost 5 bases, with 18 bases between them. CDR3 size: 16 residues. The CDR3 loop reads CASSFSGGQGIDTQYF. The CDR3 DNA is TGTGCCAGCAGCTTTAGCGGGGGACAGGGGATAGATACGCAGTATTTT.

This clonotype was detected ten times or more. CDR3 region: CSAFHRAEETQYF. The CDR3 DNA is TGCAGTGCTTTCCACAGGGCTGAAGAGACCCAGTACTTC. This sequence joins TRBV20-1 and TRBJ2-5, with D possibly matching TRBD1 (6 bases). CDR3 length: 13 residues. Trimming stripped 5 bases from V and 3 bases from J, with 13 bases between. Germline V gene sequence: CDR1 DFQATT, CDR2 SNEGSKA (reference sequence).

This clonotype was seen more than once but under ten times. The CDR3 loop is CASSSLGGRGGTQYF. CDR3 coding DNA: TGTGCCAGCAGCTCCCTCGGGGGGAGGGGGGGCACGCAGTATTTT. V usage is TRBV7-2 and J usage is TRBJ2-3; maybe TRBD2 (7 bases). The CDR3 is 15 residues long. V lost 4 bases to trimming and J lost 9 bases, with 20 bases between them. From germline, CDR1 is SGHTA and CDR2 FQGNSA.

This clonotype was observed a few times. The chain is built from TRBV7-9 and TRBJ1-4, with TRBD1 matching 7 bases. The CDR3 length is 19 residues. Per the germline V gene, CDR1 is SEHNR and CDR2 is FQNEAQ (reference sequence). The V and J ends lost 5 bases and 0 bases, in that order; junction bases with no gene match: 15. The CDR3 sequence is CASSPTGSRPLSTNEKLFF. Written as DNA, the CDR3 is TGTGCCAGCAGCCCGACAGGGTCCCGTCCCCTTTCAACTAATGAAAAACTGTTTTTT.

This chain uses TRBV7-2 with TRBJ1-1; no reliable D call. From germline, CDR1 is SGHTA and CDR2 FQGNSA. Trimming took off 6 bases at V and 1 base at J, with 9 bases between the two ends. CDR3 size: 13 residues. The CDR3 region is CASRLRRNTEAFF. The CDR3 DNA follows: TGTGCCAGCAGACTACGGCGGAACACTGAAGCTTTCTTT.

The chain is built from TRBV7-3 and TRBJ2-4; TRBD2 might be the D (6 bases). From germline, CDR1 is SGHTA and CDR2 FQGTGA. Trimming shortened V by 2 bases and J by 6 bases, and 14 bases separated the two germline ends. This CDR3 spans 15 amino acids. CDR3 nucleotide sequence: TGTGCCAGCAGCTTATCGGGGGTATCGGGAAACATTCAGTACTTC. The encoded protein is CASSLSGVSGNIQYF.

The chain has TRBV7-2 and TRBJ2-2; D gene ambiguous. The V end was cut by 2 bases, the J end by 5 bases, with 15 bases between. The CDR3 spans 16 residues. Looked up from germline, CDR1 is SGHTA and CDR2 is FQGNSA. CDR3 DNA sequence: TGTGCCAGCAGCTTATACTCCCTGGGCGCAACCGGGGAGCTGTTTTTT. Its translation: CASSLYSLGATGELFF.

This clonotype has a count of ten or more. The chain is built from TRBV20-1 and TRBJ1-1, with a weak D call TRBD1 (5 bases). This CDR3 is built from 14 residues. Trimming cost V 3 bases and J 10 bases, with 21 bases left between them. Germline assignment: CDR1 DFQATT and CDR2 SNEGSKA (reference sequence). CDR3 sequence reads: CSARGGEGSLVAFF. The CDR3, as DNA: TGCAGTGCTAGGGGGGGTGAGGGCTCCCTAGTAGCTTTCTTT.

The chain combines TRBV7-6 with TRBJ2-5; 9 bases are a match to TRBD2. The CDR3 covers 15 residues. J gave up 4 bases and V 1 base, and 4 bases lay outside the gene matches. Per the germline V gene, CDR1 is SGHVS and CDR2 is FNYEAQ. This CDR3 is CASSLGSGGPETQYF. DNA for the CDR3: TGTGCCAGCAGCTTAGGTAGCGGGGGCCCAGAGACCCAGTACTTC.

The chain has TRBV20-1 and TRBJ2-3; 9 nucleotides agree with TRBD2. Germline values: CDR1 DFQATT, CDR2 SNEGSKA (reference sequence). V lost 5 bases to trimming and J lost 1 base; unmatched junction nucleotides: 1. The length of the CDR3 is 13 residues. CDR3: CSAQRGGTDTQYF. For the CDR3, the DNA is TGCAGTGCTCAGCGGGGGGGCACAGATACGCAGTATTTT.

The CDR3 DNA is TGTGCCAGCAGCCCTAGTTTGGGTAAAGAATATGGCTACACCTTC. It yields the protein CASSPSLGKEYGYTF. The chain uses TRBV5-6 and TRBJ1-2; D gene ambiguous. The germline V gene has CDR1 SGHDT and CDR2 YYEEEE. Trimming stripped 4 bases from V and 5 bases from J, with 18 bases between. The CDR3 runs 15 residues.

The table lists this clonotype with a few counts. This chain joins TRBV7-9 and TRBJ2-3; 14 bases line up with TRBD2. CDR1 and CDR2 from the germline V gene are SEHNR and FQNEAQ (reference sequence). The length of the CDR3 is 16 residues. V trimming: 5 bases; J trimming: 7 bases; junction bases outside the gene matches: 8. CDR3 DNA: TGTGCCAGCAGCCCCGGACTAGCGGGGGGCCTCAATACGCAGTATTTT. As protein: CASSPGLAGGLNTQYF.

This chain joins TRBV5-6 and TRBJ1-2; TRBD1 is a possible D gene (5 bases). CDR1 SGHDT and CDR2 YYEEEE come from the germline V gene. This CDR3 comprises 14 residues. Trimming cost V 2 bases and J 5 bases, with 13 bases left between them. CDR3 region: CASSFLTGAYGYTF. CDR3 in DNA: TGTGCCAGCAGCTTCCTCACAGGTGCTTATGGCTACACCTTC.

This clonotype was seen more than once but under ten times. No conserved phenylalanine or tryptophan is present at the end of the CDR3, so a read error is the likely explanation. Because the CDR3's place on the DNA is in doubt, the DNA is left out and the CDR3 is given as listed by TCRdb. The chain couples TRBV18 to TRBJ2-5; the table calls TRBD1, which could not be checked here. The CDR3 sequence runs 9 residues, both termini included. The germline CDR1 and CDR2 sequences are KGHSH and LQKENI. CDR3 protein: CASSPNRGV.

The gene calls are TRBV7-2 and TRBJ2-7; 10 nucleotides match TRBD2. The CDR3 sequence is 14 residues long. Germline V gives CDR1 SGHTA, CDR2 FQGNSA. V trimming: 8 bases; J trimming: 0 bases; junction bases outside the gene matches: 4. The CDR3 DNA reads as TGTGCCAGCCATCGACTAGCGGGCTCCTACGAGCAGTACGTC. Amino acids: CASHRLAGSYEQYV.

This clonotype has a handful of counts. CDR3 sequence: CASSSDLPLYNEQFF. DNA of the CDR3: TGTGCCAGCAGCTCCGATCTCCCCCTTTACAATGAGCAGTTCTTC. The chain carries TRBV9 and TRBJ2-1, with unresolved D. Trimming removed 4 bases from V and 4 bases from J, with 15 bases in between. Germline CDR1 is SGDLS and CDR2 is YYNGEE. The CDR3 extends over 15 amino acids.